The 27 T cell receptor beta chains listed next were all sequenced from one sample in a study of shared clonotypes between healthy human individuals (dated by TCRdb to about 2020). The library was prepared using the immunoSEQ multiplex PCR assay. TCRdb holds this immuneACCESS table with in-frame rearrangements only. Some clones are missing; in checked studies, unresolved V genes explain under half, and the rest has no known cause. This sample lists 2 million to 2.5 million clones; around 93% were detected once. The ten top clones hold more than 1.5% of the sample. For the CD8 naive samples, CD45RO-negative cells were positively selected for CCR7, yielding a CD45RA+CCR7+ population from which TemRA cells were excluded. The sample was naive CD8+ T cells from PBMCs. The cell subset or site label for this specimen denotes: CD45RA+CCR7+. The source is a young man in good health. Some clones in this sample may be carry-over from other donors' samples.

A word on this clone: Germline is not matched at one junction end, which may reflect a read error. This chain joins TRBV10-3 and TRBJ2-1; D is possibly TRBD1 or TRBD2 (5 bases each). CDR3 length: 15 residues. The germline gives CDR1 ENHRY, CDR2 SYGVKD. CDR3: CAISESGPGYNEQFF. CDR3 DNA sequence: TGTGCCATCAGCGAGTCGGGGCCGGGATACAATGAGCAGTTCTTC.

The chain couples TRBV6-5 to TRBJ1-2, with unresolved D. Germline V CDR1 and CDR2: MNHEY, SVGAGI. The CDR3 has 15 amino acids. V was shortened by 0 bases and J by 4 bases, with 12 bases between the two germline ends. CDR3 in amino acids: CASSYSTGNPYGYTF. The CDR3 nucleotides are TGTGCCAGCAGTTACTCGACCGGGAACCCCTATGGCTACACCTTC.

V and J are TRBV4-3 and TRBJ2-3, with 8 positions matching TRBD2. The CDR3 has 17 residues. CDR1 and CDR2 from the germline V gene are LGHNA and YSLEER. V shed 3 bases and J 1 base; nucleotides not matched to a gene: 9. CDR3: CASSQGLLAAGTDTQYF. CDR3 nucleotide sequence: TGCGCCAGCAGCCAGGGCCTACTAGCGGCGGGCACAGATACGCAGTATTTT.

This clone has only a few counts. DNA for the CDR3: TGTGCCAGCAGCTTGGAGGGACAGGCCGATGTCGGTGAAGCTTTCTTT. Residues: CASSLEGQADVGEAFF. The V and J genes are TRBV5-6 and TRBJ1-1, with 8 bases matching TRBD1. Per germline, CDR1 SGHDT and CDR2 YYEEEE. The CDR3 covers 16 residues. The trim removed 0 bases at V and 7 bases at J, leaving 11 bases unmatched.

The chain is built from TRBV29-1 and TRBJ2-1; TRBD1 matches 8 bases. The V gene's germline CDR1 is SQVTM and CDR2 ANQGSEA. The CDR3 has 14 amino acids. The V gene end was trimmed by 6 bases and the J gene end by 4 bases; junction bases not matched to a gene: 8. The CDR3 region is CSVTGQGLYNEQFF. DNA of the CDR3: TGCAGCGTCACCGGACAGGGCCTATACAATGAGCAGTTCTTC.

This clone was seen just once. The same CDR3 can be traced to other DNA sequences in this sample. J is TRBJ2-2 and V is TRBV19; a possible D gene is TRBD1 (6 bases). This CDR3 spans 12 amino acids. The germline V and J ends were trimmed by 10 bases and 0 bases, with 6 bases remaining between them. CDR1 is LNHDA and CDR2 is SQIVND in the germline V gene (reference sequence). The CDR3 bases are TGTGCCACAGGGGCGAACACCGGGGAGCTGTTTTTT. Translated, it gives CATGANTGELFF.

The V and J genes are TRBV7-3 and TRBJ2-1, with a weak D call TRBD2 (6 bases). The V gene's germline CDR1 is SGHTA and CDR2 FQGTGA. Trimming left V 5 bases short and J 9 bases short, with 11 bases between. This CDR3 has 12 residues. Written as DNA, the CDR3 is TGTGCCAGCAGCCTCCCCGGGGGTGAGCAGTTCTTC. This gives the protein CASSLPGGEQFF.

This clone was found once. The J gene is TRBJ2-3, the V gene TRBV4-1; D call uncertain. CDR1 is MGHRA, CDR2 YSYEKL, per germline. The V and J ends lost 1 base and 3 bases respectively, with 14 bases between them. The CDR3 is 16 residues long. The CDR3 region is CASSQVQSSGTDTQYF. CDR3 bases: TGCGCCAGCAGCCAAGTCCAATCAAGTGGGACAGATACGCAGTATTTT.

This sequence joins TRBV27 and TRBJ2-1, with 12 positions matching TRBD2. The CDR3 totals 16 residues. Germline lookup yields CDR1 MNHEY and CDR2 SMNVEV (reference sequence). The V segment lost 5 bases and the J segment 9 bases; nucleotides outside the gene matches: 11. The CDR3 spells CASSTRTSGNFPEQFF. In DNA form, the CDR3 reads TGTGCCAGCAGTACGAGGACTAGCGGGAATTTTCCTGAGCAGTTCTTC.

A note on this clone: Other DNA sequences in the same sample also yield this CDR3. J is TRBJ1-2 and V is TRBV19, with D unclear. CDR1 is LNHDA, CDR2 SQIVND, per germline (reference sequence). This CDR3 comprises 14 residues. The V end lost 3 bases, the J end lost 4 bases, and 12 bases lay between the germline ends. CDR3 bases: TGTGCCAGTAGTATCCCCACCTGGGGCTATGGCTACACCTTC. Its translation is CASSIPTWGYGYTF.

The rearrangement uses TRBV11-3 and TRBJ2-1, with TRBD2 identical over 7 bases. Per the germline V gene, CDR1 is SGHNT and CDR2 is YENEEA. Trimming at V came to 4 bases and at J to 0 bases, leaving 3 bases not matched to a gene. This CDR3 region has 15 residues. This CDR3 is CASSWDYSSYNEQFF. In DNA form, the CDR3 reads TGTGCCAGCAGCTGGGACTATAGCTCCTACAATGAGCAGTTCTTC. The full variable domain, rest sourced from reference TRBV11-3 and TRBJ2-1, is EAGVVQSPRYKIIEKKQPVAFWCNPISGHNTLYWYLQNLGQGPELLIRYENEEAVDDSQLPKDRFSAERLKGVDSTLKIQPAELGDSAVYLCASSWDYSSYNEQFFGPGTRLTVL.

V gene TRBV4-3 combines with J gene TRBJ2-3, with 13 bases aligning to TRBD2. Trimming took 4 bases from V and 3 from J; bases not matched to a gene: 10. The CDR3 consists of 18 residues. Germline CDR1 is LGHNA and CDR2 is YSLEER. The CDR3 loop reads CASSLIWTSGSQTDTQYF. CDR3 bases: TGCGCCAGCAGCCTTATTTGGACTAGCGGGAGTCAGACAGATACGCAGTATTTT.

The chain recombines TRBV4-2 with TRBJ2-5, with 10 bases matching TRBD2. This CDR3 has 16 residues. V shed 1 base and J 2 bases; nucleotides not matched to a gene: 4. The germline gives CDR1 LGHNA, CDR2 YNFKEQ. The DNA for the CDR3 is TGTGCCAGCAGCCAAGGCACTAGCGGGGAACAAGAGACCCAGTACTTC. This gives the protein CASSQGTSGEQETQYF.

The chain uses TRBV27 and TRBJ2-1, with D perhaps matching TRBD2 (5 bases). Looked up from germline, CDR1 is MNHEY and CDR2 is SMNVEV (reference sequence). The V end was cut by 8 bases, the J end by 2 bases, with 7 bases between. The CDR3 totals 12 residues. CDR3 DNA sequence: TGTGCCAGCGGAGGAGCCTACAATGAGCAGTTCTTC. It translates to CASGGAYNEQFF.

The chain carries TRBV4-2 and TRBJ1-1; D is unclear. CDR3 size: 13 residues. Germline CDR1 LGHNA, CDR2 YNFKEQ. V lost 0 bases to trimming and J lost 2 bases, with 4 bases between them. DNA of the CDR3: TGTGCCAGCAGCCAAGAATACAACACTGAAGCTTTCTTT. Its protein product is CASSQEYNTEAFF.

V is TRBV5-6 and J is TRBJ1-1, with no clear D. The CDR3 sequence is 14 residues long. CDR1 is SGHDT and CDR2 is YYEEEE in the germline V gene. V was cut by 4 bases and J by 3 bases, with 13 bases left in between. This CDR3 is CASSPPSGDTEAFF. Written as DNA, the CDR3 is TGTGCCAGCAGCCCACCTAGTGGGGACACTGAAGCTTTCTTT.

The gene calls are TRBV29-1 and TRBJ2-5; tentative D call: TRBD2 (7 bases). Trimming pared 6 bases from V and 5 bases from J, leaving 19 bases between. The germline gives CDR1 SQVTM, CDR2 ANQGSEA. CDR3 length: 14 amino acids. The CDR3 DNA sequence: TGCAGCGTCGAGGGGGAGGGCCTACGGGAGACCCAGTACTTC. It codes for CSVEGEGLRETQYF.

This clone has a single count. Within the sample, other DNA sequences also encode this same CDR3. The chain couples TRBV6-5 to TRBJ2-7, with a possible D match to TRBD2 (7 bases). The length of the CDR3 is 14 residues. V was shortened by 0 bases and J by 3 bases, with 9 bases between the two germline ends. CDR1 is MNHEY, CDR2 SVGAGI, per germline. The CDR3 here is CASSYSGGLYEQYF. The CDR3 DNA follows: TGTGCCAGCAGTTACTCGGGGGGGCTCTACGAGCAGTACTTC.

This chain connects TRBV11-2 to TRBJ2-7, with a weak D call TRBD1 (6 bases). The length of the CDR3 is 15 residues. With 1 base removed from V and 4 bases from J, the gap between germline ends came to 14 bases. Germline V CDR1 and CDR2: SGHAT, FQNNGV. CDR3 sequence reads: CASSLGQGRLYEQYF. CDR3 coding DNA: TGTGCCAGCAGCTTAGGGCAGGGGAGACTTTACGAGCAGTACTTC.

The chain couples TRBV27 to TRBJ2-7; D is unclear. This CDR3 has 14 residues. With 6 bases removed from V and 1 base from J, the gap between germline ends came to 13 bases. CDR1 is MNHEY and CDR2 is SMNVEV in the germline V gene (reference sequence). CDR3 DNA sequence: TGTGCCAGCAGCCCTATAGGTGTGTCCTACGAGCAGTACTTC. Amino acid sequence: CASSPIGVSYEQYF.

This clone was detected once. The rearrangement joins TRBV28 to TRBJ2-1, with 10 bases lining up with TRBD1. The CDR3 loop spans 14 amino acids. V gave up 5 bases and J gave up 9 bases; unmatched junction bases: 7. From germline, CDR1 is MDHEN and CDR2 SYDVKM. The CDR3 sequence is CASSHLGTGVEQFF. The CDR3 DNA reads as TGTGCCAGCAGTCACTTAGGGACAGGGGTTGAGCAGTTCTTC. Full variable domain (remainder filled in from reference TRBV28 and TRBJ2-1): DVKVTQSSRYLVKRTGEKVFLECVQDMDHENMFWYRQDPGLGLRLIYFSYDVKMKEKGDIPEGYSVSREKKERFSLILESASTNQTSMYLCASSHLGTGVEQFFGPGTRLTVL.

This chain joins TRBV10-3 and TRBJ1-2; 7 bases match TRBD1. Germline CDR1 and CDR2: ENHRY and SYGVKD. The CDR3 has 16 amino acids. With 0 bases clipped from V and 3 bases from J, the junction kept 7 bases outside the gene matches. The CDR3 DNA is TGTGCCATCAGTGAGTCGAAGGACAGGAACCACTATGGCTACACCTTC. As protein: CAISESKDRNHYGYTF.

The V call is TRBV13, the J call TRBJ2-5; 9 nucleotides match TRBD1. Germline V CDR1 and CDR2: PRHDT, FYEKMQ (reference sequence). J lost 1 base, V lost 5 bases, and 2 bases had no gene match. The CDR3 contains 14 residues. The CDR3 loop is CASSGDRVQETQYF. DNA for the CDR3: TGTGCCAGCAGCGGGGACAGGGTCCAAGAGACCCAGTACTTC.

This chain links TRBV13 with TRBJ2-2; 9 nucleotides match TRBD1. V was pared by 1 base and J by 9 bases, with 9 bases of the junction left unmatched. CDR3 length: 16 residues. Germline V lookup: CDR1 PRHDT, CDR2 FYEKMQ (reference sequence). The CDR3 loop reads CASSLASGTGNRELFF. The DNA for the CDR3 is TGTGCCAGCAGCTTAGCCTCCGGGACAGGGAACCGGGAGCTGTTTTTT.

The chain has TRBV7-8 and TRBJ2-1; 10 positions agree with TRBD2. CDR3 length equals 15 residues. Trimming at V came to 1 base and at J to 6 bases, leaving 3 bases not matched to a gene. The germline gives CDR1 SGHVS, CDR2 FQNEAQ. The CDR3 protein is CASSLGSGRSNEQFF. CDR3 in DNA: TGTGCCAGCAGCTTAGGTAGCGGGAGGTCCAATGAGCAGTTCTTC.

This chain connects TRBV6-4 to TRBJ2-1; possibly TRBD2 for D (6 bases). With 7 bases removed from V and 4 bases from J, the gap between germline ends came to 11 bases. This CDR3 spans 13 amino acids. Germline loops: CDR1 MRHNA, CDR2 SNTAGT. The CDR3 loop reads CASTGLKYNEQFF. DNA of the CDR3: TGTGCCAGCACGGGACTGAAGTACAATGAGCAGTTCTTC.

V and J are TRBV5-1 and TRBJ1-4; 8 bases are shared with TRBD1. Germline V lookup: CDR1 SGHRS, CDR2 YFSETQ. V dropped 1 base and J dropped 8; count of bases not matched to a gene: 7. This CDR3 region has 15 residues. The CDR3 loop reads CASSLSNPGGEKLFF. CDR3 coding DNA: TGCGCCAGCAGCTTGTCAAATCCAGGGGGCGAAAAACTGTTTTTT.